The present T cell receptor beta chain was sequenced within a study of vaccination and CD4 T cells after COVID-19. About the research overall: Convalescent patients had positive nasal swab PCR results for SARS-CoV-2. Disease was mild in several and severe in one. Two of the convalescents were Hispanic, and convalescents were six males and four females. Timing of post-vaccine sample collection was a median roughly 70 days after dose two, with a range of 14 to 241. Findings and limits, study-wide: Median reactive clonotypes, those recognizing SARS-CoV-2, rose from approximately 21 to 40, not significantly.

CDR3 size: 11 residues. V dropped 2 bases and J dropped 10 bases, with 8 bases sitting between them. Germline CDR1 and CDR2: MDHEN and SYDVKM. Treatment defined: roughly ten-day PBMC culture with coronavirus spike peptide pools or control peptides (ViraFEST assay). As for this clonotype: Its antigen is as yet unknown.

Scientists ran DNA taken from cultured CD4+ T cells through the Oncomine TCR Beta short-read assay for sequencing. Each CDR3 protein gets one entry after TCRdb re-called the PCR reads with MiXCR. The sample carries more than 9,500 distinct CDR3 sequences, approximately 80% recorded once. The clonotype comes from a human donor who had recovered from COVID-19. The sequenced material came from CD4+ T cells from blood, cultured in vitro. The chain couples TRBV28 to TRBJ1-1; D remains ambiguous. The CDR3 DNA is TGTGCCAGCAGTTTAGCCCGGCTAGCTTTCTTT. This sequence encodes CASSLARLAFF.